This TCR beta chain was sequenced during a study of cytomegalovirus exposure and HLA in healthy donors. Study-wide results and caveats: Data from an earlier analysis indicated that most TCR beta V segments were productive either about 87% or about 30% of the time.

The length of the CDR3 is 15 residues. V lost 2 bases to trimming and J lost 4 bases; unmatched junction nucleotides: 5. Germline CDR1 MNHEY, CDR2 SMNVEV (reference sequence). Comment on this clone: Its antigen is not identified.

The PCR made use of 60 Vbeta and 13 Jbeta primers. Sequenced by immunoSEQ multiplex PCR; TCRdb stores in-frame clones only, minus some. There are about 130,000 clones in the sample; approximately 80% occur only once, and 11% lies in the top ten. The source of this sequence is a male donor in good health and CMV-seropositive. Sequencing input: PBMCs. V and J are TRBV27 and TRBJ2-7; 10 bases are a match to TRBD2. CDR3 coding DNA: TGTGCCAGCAGTTTAACAGCGGGAGGGGGTTACGAGCAGTACTTC. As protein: CASSLTAGGGYEQYF.